This T cell receptor (beta chain) was captured by sequencing in a study of blood T cell repertoires in COVID-19 (dated by TCRdb to about 2020). As for the study more broadly: Samples covering the acute and convalescent phases of COVID-19 were provided by collaborators in the United States, Italy and Spain. The material from the prospective study consisted of cDNA or gDNA derived from T cells, B-cell-depleted T cells, or PBMCs. Deeply sampled blood TCRbeta repertoires from subjects exposed to, actively infected with, or recovered from COVID-19 were included in the dataset. The repertoires were released in a freely available public database intended as a resource for research on the immune response to SARS-CoV-2. Samples were obtained from the ongoing ImmuneRACE study (first 160 participants) and from over a thousand subjects provided by 6 global collaborators. Sample metadata almost always included a de-identified subject ID, COVID-19 status, age in years and sex. Where available, HLA class I and class II types were obtained from metadata supplied by the sample provider rather than from assay-based typing. On the study overall, not on this receptor specifically: The quantity of clinical and demographic metadata differed by source and by participant and was supplied without curation.

TCRbeta CDR3 regions were amplified from genomic DNA by means of the immunoSEQ Assay, a bias-controlled multiplex PCR. From the authors' description of their analysis: The number of nucleated cells in each sample was estimated from the amplification of reference gene primers within the assay. Sequence reads were collapsed and filtered to measure the absolute abundance of every unique TCRbeta CDR3 rearrangement. For each sample, productive Simpson clonality was calculated as the square root of Simpson's diversity index across productive rearrangements. The table comes from immuneACCESS by way of TCRdb, which keeps in-frame sequences with V and J called. Part of the clones is missing from these tables; in studies checked, under half for an unresolved V gene and the rest for unknown reasons. V and J calls and clone size are those listed in that table; D and trimming were worked out from the DNA. The sample records over 200,000 clones, approximately 88% of which are singletons. The top ten hold roughly 2.5% of the sample.

Participants in the prospective study were aged about 18 to 95 years, lived in about two dozen United States geographic areas, and enrolled through a virtual design. Cohort assignment in the prospective study relied on participant-reported clinical history from a screening survey and a study questionnaire. In the prospective study, whole blood, serum and a nasopharyngeal or oropharyngeal swab were collected from each participant by mobile phlebotomists. Over a roughly 2-month period, participants in the prospective study had the option of providing additional blood draws and questionnaires. Before DNA extraction, prospective study blood samples were shipped either frozen or at room temperature. The CDR3 contains 13 residues, cysteine and phenylalanine counted. Only the CDR3 region is kept as DNA, spanning 39 bases read in frame from base 1. The germline V gene supplies CDR1 SGHNT and CDR2 YENEEA. V drops 0 bases and J drops 6 bases, leaving 7 bases in between.

A word on this clone: The clone's antigen remains unknown. One base away there is no much larger clone; base qualities are not given.

The TCR originated in a woman in her 40s with acute COVID-19. Recombination linked TRBV11-3 to TRBJ2-3, with no confidently assigned D gene. Input material: PBMCs or T cells enriched from blood (not recorded which). The nucleotide sequence reads as follows: TGTGCCAGCAGCTTAGATGCGCGTGATACGCAGTATTTT. This gives the protein CASSLDARDTQYF.